This T cell receptor (beta chain) was identified during a study of CD8+ T cells in alopecia areata. Points from the study as a whole: It was lesional scalp, especially alopecia totalis/universalis, that showed higher clonality than normal scalp.

Stated treatment: oral pan-JAK inhibitor, 5-10 mg twice daily. TCR sequencing used cDNA made by reverse transcription of extracted RNA. Profiling relied on immunoSEQ multiplex PCR, and the TCRdb table lists in-frame clones only, not all of them. The sample carries 200,000 to 250,000 clones, around 65% recorded once. Per the germline V gene, CDR1 is LNHDA and CDR2 is SQIVND (reference sequence). V was trimmed by 3 bases and J by 2 bases, leaving 14 bases between them. This CDR3 is 16 amino acids long. As concerns this clone: Its antigen is unknown.

Material: CD4+ T cells sorted from blood, obtained at week 44, from a patient treated with tofacitinib. This sequence was found in a human donor with alopecia areata. This chain connects TRBV19 to TRBJ1-5; no clear D gene. For the CDR3, the DNA is TGTGCCAGTAGTATTTCCGGAGGTTGGGGCAATCAGCCCCAGCATTTT. Amino acids: CASSISGGWGNQPQHF.